This T cell receptor beta chain comes out of a study of blood T cell repertoires in COVID-19. Study context: Acute-phase and convalescent COVID-19 samples originated in the United States, Italy and Spain. Sample material is recorded as cDNA or gDNA derived from T cells, B-cell-depleted T cells, or PBMCs.

The CDR3 runs to 15 residues. Germline-derived CDR1 and CDR2 are MGHRA and YSYEKL. The V and J ends lost 1 base and 4 bases, in that order; junction bases with no gene match: 4. In the original processing: Nucleated cell counts were estimated from reference gene primer amplification. Some clones are missing from TCRdb's copy, which holds only in-frame ones; the method was immunoSEQ multiplex PCR. V and J calls and clone size are given by that table; D and trimming were obtained from the DNA. Here the sample spans about 160,000 clones, 70% to 80% being singletons. The specimen was peripheral blood. This receptor was obtained from a man aged 60 to 75 with acute or convalescent COVID-19. The J gene is TRBJ2-5, the V gene TRBV4-1; 9 bases are a match to TRBD2. CDR3 in DNA: TGCGCCAGCAGCCAAGGCGGGGGGGCAGGAGAGACCCAGTACTTC. It is translated as CASSQGGGAGETQYF.